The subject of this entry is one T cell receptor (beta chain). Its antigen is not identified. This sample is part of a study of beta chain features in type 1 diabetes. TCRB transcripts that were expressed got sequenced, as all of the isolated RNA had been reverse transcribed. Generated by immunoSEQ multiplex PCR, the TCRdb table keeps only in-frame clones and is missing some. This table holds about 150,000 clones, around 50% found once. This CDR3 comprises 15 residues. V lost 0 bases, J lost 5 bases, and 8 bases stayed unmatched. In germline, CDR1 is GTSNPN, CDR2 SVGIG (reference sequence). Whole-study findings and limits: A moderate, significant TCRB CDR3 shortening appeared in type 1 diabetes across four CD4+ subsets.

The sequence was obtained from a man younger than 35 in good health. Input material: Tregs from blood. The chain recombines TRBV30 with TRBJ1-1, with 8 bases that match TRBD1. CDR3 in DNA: TGTGCCTGGAGTGTTTTCGGACAGGGTGTGACTGAAGCTTTCTTT. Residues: CAWSVFGQGVTEAFF.